This T cell receptor (beta chain) was observed in a study of cytomegalovirus exposure and HLA in healthy donors. A word on this clone: Its antigen is still unknown.

The study ran its PCR with 60 Vbeta and 13 Jbeta primers. This table comes from immunoSEQ multiplex PCR, and its TCRdb copy is limited to in-frame clones, with some not included. Here the sample spans 99,000 or so clones, 80% being singletons. CDR1 SNHLY and CDR2 FYNNEI come from the germline V gene. Trimming stripped 7 bases from V and 2 bases from J, with 21 bases between. The CDR3 consists of 17 residues. Study-wide points: Some segments of the V type, notably TRBV6-2 and TRBV6-3, were excluded as indistinguishable.

Source material: PBMCs. The rearrangement uses TRBV2 and TRBJ2-1; D call uncertain. The TCR was taken from a young man in good health and CMV-seropositive. This chain's CDR3 is CASKTAILVLTYNEQFF. CDR3 sequence (DNA): TGTGCCAGCAAAACGGCTATCCTAGTCCTCACCTACAATGAGCAGTTCTTC.